These T cell receptor beta chains were read from a single sample in a study of graft-versus-host responses after intestinal transplantation. Their antigens are not known. Some clones are missing from TCRdb's copy, which holds only in-frame ones; the method was immunoSEQ multiplex PCR. The sample shows around 100,000 clones, around 92% of them seen only once. The source material was unstimulated CD8+ T cells sorted from spleen or lymph node cells, sampled before transplant. The origin of the receptors is a human donor who was the organ donor for an intestinal transplant. Each CDR3 is given with its conserved first and last residue. Fields, in order: CDR3 protein, CDR3 DNA, J gene, D gene, clone size, V gene. The D gene is left open where the match is weak. A clone size is listed for some rows: how often the clone was seen (once, few, many), or a class if it is expanded.

CSVGNTEAFF TGCAGCGTGGGAAACACTGAAGCTTTCTTT TRBJ1-1 - - TRBV29-1
CASSTFGYGYTF TGTGCCAGTAGTACCTTCGGCTATGGCTACACCTTC TRBJ1-2 - - TRBV19
CASSPIPGLEAFF TGCGCCAGCAGCCCGATTCCGGGGCTTGAAGCTTTCTTT TRBJ1-1 - - TRBV5-1
CASSVGGGSTDTQYF TGTGCCAGCAGCGTAGGGGGCGGCAGCACAGATACGCAGTATTTT TRBJ2-3 - - TRBV9
CASSLWEFGTGELFF TGCGCCAGCAGCTTATGGGAGTTTGGAACCGGGGAGCTGTTTTTT TRBJ2-2 - - TRBV5-1
CASSPWTSGSEQYF TGTGCCAGCAGTCCGTGGACTAGCGGGAGTGAGCAGTACTTC TRBJ2-7 TRBD2 once TRBV6-1
CASSLGTGYEQYF TGTGCCAGCAGTTTAGGGACAGGGTACGAGCAGTACTTC TRBJ2-7 TRBD1 once TRBV27
CASSSPTGLGTEAFF TGTGCCAGCAGCTCACCGACAGGGTTGGGCACTGAAGCTTTCTTT TRBJ1-1 TRBD1 - TRBV7-4
CASSDYEQYF TGTGCCAGCAGTGACTACGAGCAGTACTTC TRBJ2-7 - - TRBV6-1
CASSSGTQNIQYF TGTGCCAGCAGTTCCGGGACTCAAAACATTCAGTACTTC TRBJ2-4 - - TRBV6-5
CASSIGVSNSYEQYF TGTGCCAGTAGTATAGGTGTTTCGAACTCCTACGAGCAGTACTTC TRBJ2-7 - - TRBV19
CASSQRASSYEQYF TGTGCCAGCAGCCAGCGGGCGAGCTCCTACGAGCAGTACTTC TRBJ2-7 - - TRBV7-9
CSVEAMTSVNTGELFF TGCAGCGTTGAAGCGATGACTAGCGTAAACACCGGGGAGCTGTTTTTT TRBJ2-2 TRBD2 - TRBV29-1
CASSESELDTQYF TGCGCCAGCAGTGAGTCCGAGTTGGATACGCAGTATTTT TRBJ2-3 - - TRBV10-2
CASSQMGQAHDYGYTF TGCGCCAGCAGCCAAATGGGGCAGGCTCACGACTATGGCTACACCTTC TRBJ1-2 - - TRBV4-1
CASSAPGPPVNEQFF TGTGCCAGCAGCGCGCCAGGCCCGCCGGTGAATGAGCAGTTCTTC TRBJ2-1 - - TRBV9
CASSLYAGPNTEAFF TGTGCCAGCAGTTTATATGCAGGGCCTAACACTGAAGCTTTCTTT TRBJ1-1 - - TRBV27